This T cell receptor (beta chain) stems from a study of early stage breast cancer tumors. Looked up from germline, CDR1 is GTSNPN and CDR2 is SVGIG (reference sequence). The CDR3 covers 14 residues. V lost 4 bases and J 0 bases, leaving 12 bases between the germline ends. Generated by immunoSEQ multiplex PCR, the TCRdb table keeps only in-frame clones and is missing some. There are tens of thousands of clones in the sample; around 90% occur only once, and less than 5% lies in the top ten. This clonotype originated in a person aged 65-85 years with breast cancer. Sequencing input: blood. This chain uses TRBV30 with TRBJ2-5; D gene uncertain. This CDR3 reads CAWIPNTYQETQYF. The CDR3, as DNA: TGTGCCTGGATACCGAACACGTACCAAGAGACCCAGTACTTC.